This T cell receptor beta chain was retrieved from a study of CD8 T cells in Susac syndrome. Turning to the study itself: Treatment status at blood draw for the Susac syndrome patients was therapy-naive, corticosteroids, or intravenous immunoglobulin alone.

After extraction with the RNeasy kit, roughly 0.5 to 1 ug of the RNA was reverse transcribed using random hexamers. TCRdb passed the immunoSEQ multiplex PCR reads through MiXCR, listing each CDR3 protein once. The table lists 200,000 to 300,000 distinct CDR3 sequences, about 96% of them singletons, with around 0.093% in the top ten. Trimming pared 4 bases from V and 7 bases from J, leaving 14 bases between. Germline V gene data show CDR1 as SGHDN and CDR2 as FVKESK. There are 15 residues in the CDR3. The T cells that were sequenced for TCR beta were CD8+ and CD4+ cells from blood. The CD8+ and CD4+ T cells were isolated magnetically using a negative isolation approach, whereas the TEMRA cells were enriched by FACS.

This sequence originates from a human donor with Susac syndrome. The V and J genes are TRBV14 and TRBJ1-6; TRBD1 might be the D (5 bases). Sequencing was done on a sample of CD4+ T cells from PBMCs. CDR3 amino acids: CASSRGGRANSPLHF. The CDR3 region has the DNA TGTGCCAGCAGCCGGGGGGGACGAGCCAATTCACCCCTCCACTTT.